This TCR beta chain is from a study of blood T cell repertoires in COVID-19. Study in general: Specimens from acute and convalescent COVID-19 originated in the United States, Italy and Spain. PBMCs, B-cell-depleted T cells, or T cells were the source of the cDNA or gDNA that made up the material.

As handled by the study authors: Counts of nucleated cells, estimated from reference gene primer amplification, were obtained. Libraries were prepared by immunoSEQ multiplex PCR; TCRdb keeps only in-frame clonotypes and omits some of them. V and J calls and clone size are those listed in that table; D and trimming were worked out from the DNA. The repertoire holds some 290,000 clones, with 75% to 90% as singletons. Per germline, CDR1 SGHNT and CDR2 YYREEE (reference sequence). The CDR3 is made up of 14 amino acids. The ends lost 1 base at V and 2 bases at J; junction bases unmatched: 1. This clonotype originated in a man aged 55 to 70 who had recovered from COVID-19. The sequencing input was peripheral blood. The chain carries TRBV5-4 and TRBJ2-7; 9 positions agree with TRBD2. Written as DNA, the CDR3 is TGTGCCAGCAGCTTGCTAGCGGGGACCTACGAGCAGTACTTC. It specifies CASSLLAGTYEQYF. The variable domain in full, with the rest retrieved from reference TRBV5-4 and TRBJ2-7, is ETGVTQSPTHLIKTRGQQVTLRCSSQSGHNTVSWYQQALGQGPQFIFQYYREEENGRGNFPPRFSGLQFPNYSSELNVNALELDDSALYLCASSLLAGTYEQYFGPGTRLTVT.